Listed below are T cell receptor beta chains from one sample, sequenced in a study of cytomegalovirus exposure and HLA in healthy donors. Measured with immunoSEQ multiplex PCR; TCRdb has only the in-frame clones, and not every one. There are about 210,000 clones in the sample; around four fifths occur only once, and over 1.5% lies in the top ten. What was sequenced was PBMCs. Receptors originate from a man in his forties in good health and CMV-seropositive. Each CDR3 is given with its conserved first and last residue. The order of the fields is clone size, V gene, D gene, J gene, CDR3 DNA, CDR3 protein. D genes are given only for firm matches. The size of a clone is reported for some rows only, either as once, few or many, or as a class for expanded clones.

>NA|TRBV29-1|NA|TRBJ1-5
TGCAGCGTGTCCGAGTGGGGCCCAAATCAGCCCCAGCATTTT
CSVSEWGPNQPQHF
>NA|TRBV28|NA|TRBJ1-2
TGTGCCAGCTCCTCCGGACAAGTCTATGGCTACACCTTC
CASSSGQVYGYTF
>once|TRBV11-2|TRBD2|TRBJ2-2
TGTGCCAGCAGCTTAGGGGTAGCGGGAGGGAACACCGGGGAGCTGTTTTTT
CASSLGVAGGNTGELFF
>NA|TRBV11-2|NA|TRBJ1-1
TGTGCCAGCAGCTTTATAGGGGTAGACACTGAAGCTTTCTTT
CASSFIGVDTEAFF
>NA|TRBV6-6|NA|TRBJ2-5
TGTGCCAGCTCGATGGAGGAGACCCAGTACTTC
CASSMEETQYF
>once|TRBV28|TRBD1|TRBJ2-6
TGTGCCAGCAGTTTCAGGACAGGGGGCTTTGGGGCCAACGTCCTGACTTTC
CASSFRTGGFGANVLTF
>NA|TRBV6-5|TRBD2|TRBJ2-7
TGTGCCAGCAGTTACTCGGCTAGCGGATCCTACGAGCAGTACTTC
CASSYSASGSYEQYF
>NA|TRBV5-1|NA|TRBJ2-7
TGCGCCAGCAGCTCCGGACAGGAGGGCAACGAGCAGTACTTC
CASSSGQEGNEQYF
>NA|TRBV19|TRBD1|TRBJ2-7
TGTGCCACCATGGACAGGGGAAATGTCGAGCAGTACTTC
CATMDRGNVEQYF
>NA|TRBV30|NA|TRBJ1-5
TGTGCCTGGAGTGTAGGTGGGCACAGCAATCAGCCCCAGCATTTT
CAWSVGGHSNQPQHF
>NA|TRBV6-4|TRBD1|TRBJ2-1
TGTGCCAGCAGTGAAATATCGGGGACAGGATACAATGAGCAGTTCTTC
CASSEISGTGYNEQFF
>once|TRBV4-1|NA|TRBJ1-1
TGCGCCAGCAGCCAAGAGGCGGGGGGGTACACTGAAGCTTTCTTT
CASSQEAGGYTEAFF
>NA|TRBV7-9|TRBD1|TRBJ2-1
TGTGCCAGCAGCTTTGATCCGGGACAGGGGGATCATGAGCAGTTCTTC
CASSFDPGQGDHEQFF
>NA|TRBV19|NA|TRBJ2-1
TGTGCCACTACGGGAGCGCTGGGCTACAATGAGCAGTTCTTC
CATTGALGYNEQFF
>NA|TRBV29-1|TRBD1|TRBJ1-3
TGCAGCGTGACAGGGGCCGTCTTTGGAAACACCATATATTTT
CSVTGAVFGNTIYF
>NA|TRBV11-2|NA|TRBJ1-1
TGTGCCAGCAGCTTAGATAGTGAAGCCTTCTTT
CASSLDSEAFF
>few|TRBV7-2|NA|TRBJ2-2
TGTGCCAGCAGTCGGGACTTGCGGACCGGGGAGCTGTTTTTT
CASSRDLRTGELFF
>NA|TRBV28|TRBD1|TRBJ2-1
TGTGCCAGCAGTTCGAGACAGGGGGCGTACAATGAGCAGTTCTTC
CASSSRQGAYNEQFF
>NA|TRBV7-9|NA|TRBJ1-2
TGTGCCAGCAGCTTAGTGCAGGGCAATGGCTACACCTTC
CASSLVQGNGYTF
>NA|TRBV5-4|NA|TRBJ2-7
TGTGCCAGCAGCTCGACAACTGGAAACTACGAGCAGTACTTC
CASSSTTGNYEQYF
>NA|TRBV6-5|TRBD1|TRBJ1-2
TGTGCCAGCAGGACAGGGCTATTCTATGGCTACACCTTC
CASRTGLFYGYTF
>NA|TRBV29-1|TRBD1|TRBJ1-2
TGCAGCGTTGAAGGTGTGGGGCACAGGGGGAGTGGCTACACCTTC
CSVEGVGHRGSGYTF
>NA|TRBV5-1|NA|TRBJ2-5
TGCGCCAGCAGCTCCAGGGGCGAGGGGGTTTGGTACTTC
CASSSRGEGVWYF
>NA|TRBV5-1|TRBD1|TRBJ2-3
TGCGCCAGCAGCCCCGGACAGGGGGGCCTCTCCACGCAGTATTTT
CASSPGQGGLSTQYF
>NA|TRBV29-1|TRBD2|TRBJ2-1
TGCAGCGTTGGGGACTACACAACAAATGAGCAGTTCTTC
CSVGDYTTNEQFF
>NA|TRBV18|TRBD1|TRBJ1-6
TGTGCCAGCTCACCCGTGGACAGGGGGAATAATTCACCCCTCCACTTT
CASSPVDRGNNSPLHF
>NA|TRBV6-5|TRBD1|TRBJ1-1
TGTGCCAGCAGGAGGGGGCACACTGAAGCTTTCTTT
CASRRGHTEAFF
>NA|TRBV7-2|TRBD2|TRBJ2-3
TGTGCCAGCAGCCCCGCTAGTGGGGGACTAGCCGATACGCAGTATTTT
CASSPASGGLADTQYF
>once|TRBV7-3|TRBD1|TRBJ2-6
TGTGCCAGCAGTCCCACAGGGGGCTTTGGGGCCAACGTCCTGACTTTC
CASSPTGGFGANVLTF
>NA|TRBV2|NA|TRBJ1-4
TGTGCCAGCAGTCGGGGGGGCGAGGGGAAACTGTTTTTT
CASSRGGEGKLFF
>NA|TRBV10-1|TRBD2|TRBJ2-1
TGCGCCAGCGGTGGACTAGCGGGAGATAATGAGCAGTTCTTC
CASGGLAGDNEQFF
>NA|TRBV18|NA|TRBJ1-1
TGTGCCAGCTCCCGACAGAACACTGAAGCTTTCTTT
CASSRQNTEAFF
>NA|TRBV13|TRBD2|TRBJ2-5
TGTGCCAGCAGCTCCCTGGTGAGCGGGAGTGAGGAGACCCAGTACTTC
CASSSLVSGSEETQYF
>NA|TRBV6-5|NA|TRBJ2-3
TGTGCCAGCAGTTATTTGACAGTCACAGATACGCAGTATTTT
CASSYLTVTDTQYF
>NA|TRBV6-1|TRBD1|TRBJ2-3
TGTGCCAGCGGTTCCGGGACAGGGCCAGATACGCAGTATTTT
CASGSGTGPDTQYF
>NA|TRBV5-6|NA|TRBJ2-1
TGTGCCAGCAGCTTGCGACGTGGGGCATACAATGAGCAGTTCTTC
CASSLRRGAYNEQFF
>NA|TRBV29-1|NA|TRBJ2-7
TGCAGCGTTGACGGGGATTCTCCCTACGAGCAGTACTTC
CSVDGDSPYEQYF
>NA|TRBV7-9|NA|TRBJ2-7
TGTGCCAGCAGCTTCCAGGCCAAGCAGTACTTC
CASSFQAKQYF
>NA|TRBV6-5|TRBD1|TRBJ2-7
TGTGCCAGCAGTGCTGCTTTGGGACAGAGCTACGAGCAGTACTTC
CASSAALGQSYEQYF
>few|TRBV11-2|NA|TRBJ2-1
TGTGCCAGCAGCACTACAGGGATTGAGCAGTTCTTC
CASSTTGIEQFF
>NA|TRBV27|NA|TRBJ2-7
TGTGCCAGCAGTCCGACAGTGGGAAGCTCCTACGAGCAGTACTTC
CASSPTVGSSYEQYF
>NA|TRBV2|NA|TRBJ1-5
TGTGCCAGCAGTGAAGGGACTCCCTACGCCAATCAGCCCCAGCATTTT
CASSEGTPYANQPQHF
>NA|TRBV19|NA|TRBJ2-4
TGTGCCAGTAGTATAGATCGCACAGGGCCTCAGTACTTC
CASSIDRTGPQYF
>NA|TRBV28|TRBD2|TRBJ2-2
TGTGCCAGCAGTGCCACGTTAGCGGGAGGTCGCACCGGGGAGCTGTTTTTT
CASSATLAGGRTGELFF
>NA|TRBV4-1|TRBD2|TRBJ2-1
TGCGCCAGCAGCCAGAACCCGGGACTAATGGTTGAGCAGTTCTTC
CASSQNPGLMVEQFF